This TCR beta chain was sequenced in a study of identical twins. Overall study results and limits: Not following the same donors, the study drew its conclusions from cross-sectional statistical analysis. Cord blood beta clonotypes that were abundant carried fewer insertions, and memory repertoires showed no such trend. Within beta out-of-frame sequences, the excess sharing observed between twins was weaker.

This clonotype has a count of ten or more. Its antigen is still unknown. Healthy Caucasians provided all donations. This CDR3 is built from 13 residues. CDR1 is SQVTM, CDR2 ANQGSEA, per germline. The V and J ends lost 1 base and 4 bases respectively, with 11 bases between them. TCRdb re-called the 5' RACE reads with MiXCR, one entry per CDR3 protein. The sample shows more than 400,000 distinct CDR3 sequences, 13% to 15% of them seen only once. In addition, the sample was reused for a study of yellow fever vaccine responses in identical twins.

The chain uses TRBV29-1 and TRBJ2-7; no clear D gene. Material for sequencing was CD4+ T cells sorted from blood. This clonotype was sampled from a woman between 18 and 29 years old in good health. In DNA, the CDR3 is TGCAGCGTTGAAGTTGACAAGACTTACGAGCAGTACTTC. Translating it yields CSVEVDKTYEQYF.